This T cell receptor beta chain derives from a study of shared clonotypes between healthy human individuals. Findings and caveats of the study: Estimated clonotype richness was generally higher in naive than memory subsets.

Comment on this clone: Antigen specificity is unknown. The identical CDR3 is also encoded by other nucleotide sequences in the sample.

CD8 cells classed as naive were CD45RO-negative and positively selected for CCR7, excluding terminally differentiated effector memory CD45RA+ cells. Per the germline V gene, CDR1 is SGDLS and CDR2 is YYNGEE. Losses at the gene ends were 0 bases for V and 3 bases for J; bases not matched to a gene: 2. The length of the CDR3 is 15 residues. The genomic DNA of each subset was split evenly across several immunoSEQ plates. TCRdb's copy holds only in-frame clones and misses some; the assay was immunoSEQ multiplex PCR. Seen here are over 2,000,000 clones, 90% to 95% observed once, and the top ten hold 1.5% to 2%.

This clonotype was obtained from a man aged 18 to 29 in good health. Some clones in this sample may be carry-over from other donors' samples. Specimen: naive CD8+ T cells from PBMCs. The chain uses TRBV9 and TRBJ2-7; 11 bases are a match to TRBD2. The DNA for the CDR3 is TGTGCCAGCAGCGTAGGGACTAGCGGGCTCTACGAGCAGTACTTC. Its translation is CASSVGTSGLYEQYF. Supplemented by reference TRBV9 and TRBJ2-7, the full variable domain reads DSGVTQTPKHLITATGQRVTLRCSPRSGDLSVYWYQQSLDQGLQFLIQYYNGEERAKGNILERFSAQQFPDLHSELNLSSLELGDSALYFCASSVGTSGLYEQYFGPGTRLTVT.